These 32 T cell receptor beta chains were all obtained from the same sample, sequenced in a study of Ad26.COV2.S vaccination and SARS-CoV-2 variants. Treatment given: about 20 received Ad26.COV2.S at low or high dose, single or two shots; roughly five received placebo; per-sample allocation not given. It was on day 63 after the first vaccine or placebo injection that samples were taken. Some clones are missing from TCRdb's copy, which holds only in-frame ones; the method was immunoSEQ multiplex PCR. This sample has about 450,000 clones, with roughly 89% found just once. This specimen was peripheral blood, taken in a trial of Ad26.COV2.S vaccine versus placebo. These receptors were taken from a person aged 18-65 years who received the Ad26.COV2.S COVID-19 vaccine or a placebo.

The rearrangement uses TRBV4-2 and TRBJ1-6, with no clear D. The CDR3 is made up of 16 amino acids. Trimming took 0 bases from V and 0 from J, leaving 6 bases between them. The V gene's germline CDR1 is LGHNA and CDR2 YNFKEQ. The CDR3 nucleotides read TGTGCCAGCAGCCAAGAAGATACCTCCTATAATTCACCCCTCCACTTT. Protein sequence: CASSQEDTSYNSPLHF.

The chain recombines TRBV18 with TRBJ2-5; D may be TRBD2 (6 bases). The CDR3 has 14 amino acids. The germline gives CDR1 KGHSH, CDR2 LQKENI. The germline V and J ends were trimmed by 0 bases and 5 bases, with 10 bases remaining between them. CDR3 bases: TGTGCCAGCTCACCACCGTCGGGGGTGGAGACCCAGTACTTC. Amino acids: CASSPPSGVETQYF.

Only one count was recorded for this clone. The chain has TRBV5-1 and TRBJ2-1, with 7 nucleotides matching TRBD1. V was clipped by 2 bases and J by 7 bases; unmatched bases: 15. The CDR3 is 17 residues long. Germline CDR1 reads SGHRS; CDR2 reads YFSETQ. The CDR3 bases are TGCGCCAGCAGCTTTTTATCCACAGGGGACCTCGAGAATGAGCAGTTCTTC. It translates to CASSFLSTGDLENEQFF.

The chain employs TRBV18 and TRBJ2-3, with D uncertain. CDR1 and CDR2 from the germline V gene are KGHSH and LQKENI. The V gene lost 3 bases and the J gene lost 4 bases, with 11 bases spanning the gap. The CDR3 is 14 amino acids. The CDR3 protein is CASSPSYLADTQYF. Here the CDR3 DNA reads TGTGCCAGCTCACCTTCCTATCTGGCAGATACGCAGTATTTT.

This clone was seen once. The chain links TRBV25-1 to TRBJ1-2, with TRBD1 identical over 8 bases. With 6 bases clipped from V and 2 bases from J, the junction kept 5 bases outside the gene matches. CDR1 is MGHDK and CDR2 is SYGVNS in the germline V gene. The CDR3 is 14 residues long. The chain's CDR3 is CASSNHRGNYGYTF. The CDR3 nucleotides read TGTGCCAGCAGCAATCACAGGGGGAACTATGGCTACACCTTC.

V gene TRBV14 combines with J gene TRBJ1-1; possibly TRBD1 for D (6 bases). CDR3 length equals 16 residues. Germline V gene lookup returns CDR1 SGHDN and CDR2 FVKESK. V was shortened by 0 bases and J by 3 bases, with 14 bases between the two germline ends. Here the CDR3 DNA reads TGTGCCAGCAGCCAAGATAGGGGGACCCAGCACACTGAAGCTTTCTTT. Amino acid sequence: CASSQDRGTQHTEAFF.

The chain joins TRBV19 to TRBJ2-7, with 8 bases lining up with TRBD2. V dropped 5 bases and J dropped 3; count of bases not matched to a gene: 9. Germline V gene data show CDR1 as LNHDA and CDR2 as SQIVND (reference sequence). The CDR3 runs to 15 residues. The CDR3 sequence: CASSVTSGTFYEQYF. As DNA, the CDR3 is TGTGCCAGTAGTGTTACTAGCGGAACCTTCTACGAGCAGTACTTC.

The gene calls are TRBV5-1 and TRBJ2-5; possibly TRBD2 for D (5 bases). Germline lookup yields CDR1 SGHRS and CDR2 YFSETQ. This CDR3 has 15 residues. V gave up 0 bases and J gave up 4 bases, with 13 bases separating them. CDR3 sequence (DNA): TGCGCCAGCAGCTTGGGGTCGGGAATAGGAGAGACCCAGTACTTC. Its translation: CASSLGSGIGETQYF.

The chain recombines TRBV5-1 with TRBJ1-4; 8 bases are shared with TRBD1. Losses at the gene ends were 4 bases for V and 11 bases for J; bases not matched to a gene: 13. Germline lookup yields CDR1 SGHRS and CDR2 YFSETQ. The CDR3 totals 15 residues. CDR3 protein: CASSDETGEKEKLFF. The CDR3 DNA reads TGCGCCAGCAGCGATGAGACAGGGGAAAAAGAGAAACTGTTTTTT.

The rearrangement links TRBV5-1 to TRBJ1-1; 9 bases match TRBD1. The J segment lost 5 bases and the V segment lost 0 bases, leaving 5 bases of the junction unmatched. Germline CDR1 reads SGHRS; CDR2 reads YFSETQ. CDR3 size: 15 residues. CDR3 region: CASSLAGQGITEAFF. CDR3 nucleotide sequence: TGCGCCAGCAGCTTGGCCGGACAGGGGATTACTGAAGCTTTCTTT.

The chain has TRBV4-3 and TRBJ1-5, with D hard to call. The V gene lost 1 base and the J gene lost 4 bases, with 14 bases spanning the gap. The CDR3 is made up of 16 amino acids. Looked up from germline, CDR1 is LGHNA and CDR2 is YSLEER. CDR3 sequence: CASSQGWSGGNQPQHF. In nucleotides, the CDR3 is TGCGCCAGCAGCCAAGGTTGGTCAGGTGGTAATCAGCCCCAGCATTTT.

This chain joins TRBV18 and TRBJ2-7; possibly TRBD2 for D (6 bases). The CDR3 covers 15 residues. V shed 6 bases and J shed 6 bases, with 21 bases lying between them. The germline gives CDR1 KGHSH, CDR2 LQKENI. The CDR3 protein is CASSPGVGHRVEQYV. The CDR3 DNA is TGTGCCAGCTCCCCGGGGGTAGGACATAGGGTCGAGCAGTACGTC.

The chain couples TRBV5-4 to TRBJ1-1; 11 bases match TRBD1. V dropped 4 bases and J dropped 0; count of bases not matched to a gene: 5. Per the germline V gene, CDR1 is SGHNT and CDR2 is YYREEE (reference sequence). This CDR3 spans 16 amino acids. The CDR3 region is CASSPGQGVMNTEAFF. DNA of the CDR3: TGTGCCAGCAGCCCGGGACAGGGGGTTATGAACACTGAAGCTTTCTTT.

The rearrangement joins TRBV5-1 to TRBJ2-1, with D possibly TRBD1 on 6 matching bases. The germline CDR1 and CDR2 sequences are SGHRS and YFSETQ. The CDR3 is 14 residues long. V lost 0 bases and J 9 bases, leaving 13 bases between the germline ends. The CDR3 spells CASSLAPGESEQFF. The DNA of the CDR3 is TGCGCCAGCAGCTTGGCCCCAGGGGAGAGTGAGCAGTTCTTC. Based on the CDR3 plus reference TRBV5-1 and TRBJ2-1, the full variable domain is KAGVTQTPRYLIKTRGQQVTLSCSPISGHRSVSWYQQTPGQGLQFLFEYFSETQRNKGNFPGRFSGRQFSNSRSEMNVSTLELGDSALYLCASSLAPGESEQFFGPGTRLTVL.

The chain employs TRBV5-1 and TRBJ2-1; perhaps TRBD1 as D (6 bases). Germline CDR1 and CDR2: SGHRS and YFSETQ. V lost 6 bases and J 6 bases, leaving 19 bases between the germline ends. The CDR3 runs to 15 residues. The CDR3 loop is CASKIRPGTPNEQFF. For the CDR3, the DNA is TGCGCCAGCAAGATCCGCCCCGGGACACCCAATGAGCAGTTCTTC.

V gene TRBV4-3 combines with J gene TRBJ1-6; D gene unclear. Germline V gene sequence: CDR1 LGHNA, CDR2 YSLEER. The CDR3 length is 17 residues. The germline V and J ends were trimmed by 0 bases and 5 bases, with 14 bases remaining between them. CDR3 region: CASSQDWQVVNNSPLHF. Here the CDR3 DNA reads TGCGCCAGCAGCCAAGATTGGCAGGTCGTCAATAATTCACCCCTCCACTTT.

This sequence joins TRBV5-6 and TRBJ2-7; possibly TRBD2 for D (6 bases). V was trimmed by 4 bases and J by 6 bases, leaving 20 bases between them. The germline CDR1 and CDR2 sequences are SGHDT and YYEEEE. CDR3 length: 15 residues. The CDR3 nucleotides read TGTGCCAGCAGCGCCGGGCCGGTCGTAGCGGTCGAGCAGTACTTC. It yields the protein CASSAGPVVAVEQYF. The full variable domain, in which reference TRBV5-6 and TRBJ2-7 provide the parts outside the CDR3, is DAGVTQSPTHLIKTRGQQVTLRCSPKSGHDTVSWYQQALGQGPQFIFQYYEEEERQRGNFPDRFSGHQFPNYSSELNVNALLLGDSALYLCASSAGPVVAVEQYFGPGTRLTVT.

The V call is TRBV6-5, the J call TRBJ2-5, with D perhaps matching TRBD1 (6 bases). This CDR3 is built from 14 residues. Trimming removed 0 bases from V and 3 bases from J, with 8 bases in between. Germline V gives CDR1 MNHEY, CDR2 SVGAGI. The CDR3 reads CASSYSSGEETQYF. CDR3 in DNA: TGTGCCAGCAGTTACTCATCAGGGGAAGAGACCCAGTACTTC.

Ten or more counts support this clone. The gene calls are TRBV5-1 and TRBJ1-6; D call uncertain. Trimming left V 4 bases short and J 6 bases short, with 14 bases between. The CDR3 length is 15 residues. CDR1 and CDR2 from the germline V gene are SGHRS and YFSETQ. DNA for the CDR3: TGCGCCAGCAGCCCTGGTGGCGGAATTAATTCACCCCTCCACTTT. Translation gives CASSPGGGINSPLHF.

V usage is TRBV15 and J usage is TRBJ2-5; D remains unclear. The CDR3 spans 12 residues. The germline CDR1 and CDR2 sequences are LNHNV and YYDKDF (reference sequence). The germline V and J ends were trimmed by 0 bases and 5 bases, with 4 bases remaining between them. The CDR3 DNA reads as TGTGCCACCAGCAGAGATTCGGAGACCCAGTACTTC. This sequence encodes CATSRDSETQYF.

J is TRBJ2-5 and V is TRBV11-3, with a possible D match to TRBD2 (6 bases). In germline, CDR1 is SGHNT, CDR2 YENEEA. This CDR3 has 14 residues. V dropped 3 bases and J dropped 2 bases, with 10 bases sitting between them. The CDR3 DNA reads TGTGCCAGCAGCTTCGTCCGGGGGCAAGAGACCCAGTACTTC. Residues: CASSFVRGQETQYF.

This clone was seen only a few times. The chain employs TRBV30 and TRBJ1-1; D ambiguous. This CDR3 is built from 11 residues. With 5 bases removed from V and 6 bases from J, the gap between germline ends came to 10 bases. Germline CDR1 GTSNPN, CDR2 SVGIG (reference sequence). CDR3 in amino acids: CAWARGAEAFF. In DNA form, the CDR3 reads TGTGCCTGGGCCCGGGGTGCTGAAGCTTTCTTT.

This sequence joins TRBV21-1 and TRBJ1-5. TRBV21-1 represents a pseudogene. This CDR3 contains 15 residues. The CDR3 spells CASRQDPLTLQPQHF. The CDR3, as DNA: TGTGCCAGCCGCCAAGACCCTCTAACCCTACAGCCCCAGCATTTT.

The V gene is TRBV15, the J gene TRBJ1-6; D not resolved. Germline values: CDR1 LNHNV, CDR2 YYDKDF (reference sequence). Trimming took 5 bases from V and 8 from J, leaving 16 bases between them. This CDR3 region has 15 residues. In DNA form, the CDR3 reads TGTGCCACCAGCCGGTCCTTGGCGGGAGATTCACCCCTCCACTTT. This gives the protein CATSRSLAGDSPLHF.

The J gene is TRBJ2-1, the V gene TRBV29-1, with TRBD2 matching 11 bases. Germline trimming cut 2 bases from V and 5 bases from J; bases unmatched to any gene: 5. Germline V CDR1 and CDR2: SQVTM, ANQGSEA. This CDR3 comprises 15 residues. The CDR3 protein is CSVELVAGGDNEQFF. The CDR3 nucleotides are TGCAGCGTTGAATTGGTAGCGGGGGGGGACAATGAGCAGTTCTTC.

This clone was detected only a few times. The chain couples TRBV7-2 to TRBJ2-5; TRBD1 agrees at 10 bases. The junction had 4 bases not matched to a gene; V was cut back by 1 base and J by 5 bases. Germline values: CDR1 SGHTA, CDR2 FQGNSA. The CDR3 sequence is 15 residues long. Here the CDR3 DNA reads TGTGCCAGCAGCTTAGGGACAGGGGGTACGGAGACCCAGTACTTC. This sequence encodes CASSLGTGGTETQYF. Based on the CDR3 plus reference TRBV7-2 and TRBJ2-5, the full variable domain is GAGVSQSPSNKVTEKGKDVELRCDPISGHTALYWYRQSLGQGLEFLIYFQGNSAPDKSGLPSDRFSAERTGGSVSTLTIQRTQQEDSAVYLCASSLGTGGTETQYFGPGTRLLVL.

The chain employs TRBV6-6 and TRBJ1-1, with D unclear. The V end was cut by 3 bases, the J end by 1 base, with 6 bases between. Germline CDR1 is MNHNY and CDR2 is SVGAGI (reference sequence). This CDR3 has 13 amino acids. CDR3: CASSYEGNTEAFF. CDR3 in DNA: TGTGCCAGCAGTTATGAAGGGAACACTGAAGCTTTCTTT.

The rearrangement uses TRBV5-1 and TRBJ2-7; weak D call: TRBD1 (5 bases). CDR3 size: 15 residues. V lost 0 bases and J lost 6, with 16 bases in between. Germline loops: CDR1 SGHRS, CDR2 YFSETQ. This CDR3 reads CASSLERQPLVEQYF. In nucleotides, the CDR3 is TGCGCCAGCAGCTTGGAGAGACAGCCTTTGGTCGAGCAGTACTTC.

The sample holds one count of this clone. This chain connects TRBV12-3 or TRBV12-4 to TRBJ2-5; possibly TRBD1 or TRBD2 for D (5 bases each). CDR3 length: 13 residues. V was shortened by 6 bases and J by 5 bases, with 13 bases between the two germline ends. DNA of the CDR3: TGTGCCAGCAGCCCCATGGGGGTGGAGACCCAGTACTTC. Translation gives CASSPMGVETQYF.

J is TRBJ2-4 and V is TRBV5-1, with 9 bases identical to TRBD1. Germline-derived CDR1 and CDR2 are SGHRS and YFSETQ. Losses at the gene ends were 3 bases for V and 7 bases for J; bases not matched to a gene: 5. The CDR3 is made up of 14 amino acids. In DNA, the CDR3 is TGCGCCAGCAGCTGGGACAGGGTTGGTAACATTCAGTACTTC. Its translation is CASSWDRVGNIQYF.

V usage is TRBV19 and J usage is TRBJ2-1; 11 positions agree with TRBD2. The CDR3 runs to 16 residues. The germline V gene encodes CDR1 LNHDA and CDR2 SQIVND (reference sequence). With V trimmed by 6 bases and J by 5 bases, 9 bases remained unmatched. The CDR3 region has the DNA TGTGCCAGTAGGGAGATTAGCGGGAGGGTAGACAATGAGCAGTTCTTC. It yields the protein CASREISGRVDNEQFF.

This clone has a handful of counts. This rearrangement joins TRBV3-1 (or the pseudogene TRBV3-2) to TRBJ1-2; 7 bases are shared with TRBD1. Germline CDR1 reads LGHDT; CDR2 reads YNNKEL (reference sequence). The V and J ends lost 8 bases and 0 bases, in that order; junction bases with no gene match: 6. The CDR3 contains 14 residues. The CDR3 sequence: CASQQGLANYGYTF. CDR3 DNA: TGTGCCAGCCAACAGGGGTTAGCTAACTATGGCTACACCTTC.